This TCR beta chain was sequenced during a study of T-cell reconstitution after alpha-beta-depleted transplantation in children. This clonotype was counted only a few times. Its antigen is undetermined. Unique molecular identifiers were incorporated when the TCRbeta library was constructed. TCRdb passed the PCR reads through MiXCR, listing each CDR3 protein once. This sample has a few hundred thousand distinct CDR3 sequences, with about a sixth found just once. Whole-study findings and limits: Reportedly, only several hundred clones from non-depleted graft cells drove alpha-beta T-cell counts at about two months. Hyperexpanded clones declined; after one year, newly produced T cells mostly supplied diversity.

The CDR3 has 14 amino acids. The V gene lost 3 bases and the J gene lost 14 bases, with 20 bases spanning the gap. The TCR comes from a boy younger than two who had a stem cell transplant for Wiskott-Aldrich syndrome, so the T cells may come from the graft donor. The chain uses TRBV12-3 or TRBV12-4 and TRBJ2-4, with unresolved D. Sample: PBMCs, mostly from graft donor cells, taken 360 days after TCRalphabeta/CD19-depleted stem cell transplant. The chain's CDR3 is CASSFRVELGPKYF. The CDR3 DNA sequence: TGTGCCAGCAGTTTTAGGGTGGAACTTGGCCCAAAGTACTTC.